These 5 T cell receptor beta chains share one sample of origin, sequenced in a study of blood T cell repertoires in COVID-19. This table comes from immunoSEQ multiplex PCR, and its TCRdb copy is limited to in-frame clones, with some not included. The table records under 55,000 clones, roughly 90% of them present only once. The sample taken for sequencing was peripheral blood. The receptors come from a human donor in a cohort sampled during active COVID-19.

Comment on this clone: The sample contains more than one DNA sequence encoding this CDR3. J is TRBJ1-1 and V is TRBV9; D not resolved. The CDR3 covers 14 residues. In germline, CDR1 is SGDLS, CDR2 YYNGEE. V was shortened by 0 bases and J by 1 base, with 7 bases between the two germline ends. CDR3 nucleotides: TGTGCCAGCAGCGTAGGAGGGAGGAACACTGAAGCTTTCTTT. Translation gives CASSVGGRNTEAFF.

CDR3 in amino acids: CASSYGDEQYV. Here the CDR3 DNA reads TGTGCCAGCAGTTACGGAGACGAGCAGTACGTC. The chain has TRBV6-2 or TRBV6-3 and TRBJ2-7; D unclear. There are 11 residues in the CDR3. With 2 bases removed from V and 5 bases from J, the gap between germline ends came to 4 bases. Germline assignment: CDR1 MNHEY and CDR2 SVGEGT.

This clone appeared a single time. J is TRBJ2-6 and V is TRBV9, with a weak D call TRBD1 (5 bases). V shed 0 bases and J shed 1 base, with 11 bases lying between them. The V gene's germline CDR1 is SGDLS and CDR2 YYNGEE. The CDR3 consists of 17 residues. CDR3 nucleotide sequence: TGTGCCAGCAGCGTAGGGTCAGGGCAGTCTGGGGCCAACGTCCTGACTTTC. This encodes CASSVGSGQSGANVLTF.

This clone has more than one count but fewer than ten. The chain recombines TRBV29-1 with TRBJ2-7; D is possibly TRBD1 (6 bases). Germline CDR1 reads SQVTM; CDR2 reads ANQGSEA. The CDR3 is made up of 12 amino acids. Trimming cost V 6 bases and J 2 bases, with 11 bases left between them. CDR3 in amino acids: CSVSGDAYEQYV. CDR3 sequence (DNA): TGCAGCGTCTCAGGGGATGCCTACGAGCAGTACGTC.

The V and J genes are TRBV19 and TRBJ1-3, with TRBD1 matching 9 bases. Germline lookup yields CDR1 LNHDA and CDR2 SQIVND (reference sequence). The CDR3 length is 16 residues. V trimming: 3 bases; J trimming: 1 base; junction bases outside the gene matches: 4. The CDR3 DNA follows: TGTGCCAGTAGTATTGGGACAGGGCTTTCTGGAAACACCATATATTTT. Translated: CASSIGTGLSGNTIYF.